Below are 7 T cell receptor beta chains sequenced from a single sample in a study of shared clonotypes between healthy human individuals. Data came from immunoSEQ multiplex PCR; TCRdb stores just in-frame clones and leaves some out. The profile shows some 530,000 clones, around 73% of them singletons. Sequencing input: PBMCs. These receptors all come from a middle-aged woman in good health. Some clones in this sample may be carry-over from other donors' samples.

The table lists this clone with a few counts. This chain joins TRBV4-3 and TRBJ1-1, with D uncertain. V lost 0 bases to trimming and J lost 8 bases, with 10 bases between them. This CDR3 is built from 13 residues. CDR1 is LGHNA, CDR2 YSLEER, per germline. DNA for the CDR3: TGCGCCAGCAGCCAAGAGATGAGAGTGGAAGCTTTCTTT. This gives the protein CASSQEMRVEAFF.

The CDR3, as DNA: TGTGCCAGCAGCTACGGGACAGGGGCATACGAGCAGTACTTC. The encoded protein is CASSYGTGAYEQYF. This chain uses TRBV5-6 with TRBJ2-7; TRBD1 matches 10 bases. With 3 bases clipped from V and 4 bases from J, the junction kept 4 bases outside the gene matches. CDR3 length: 14 residues. The germline V gene encodes CDR1 SGHDT and CDR2 YYEEEE.

In regard to this clone: Within the sample, other DNA sequences also encode this same CDR3. This chain joins TRBV5-1 and TRBJ2-2; 8 bases align to TRBD1. The J segment lost 1 base and the V segment lost 0 bases, leaving 2 bases of the junction unmatched. Germline CDR1 SGHRS, CDR2 YFSETQ. There are 16 residues in the CDR3. The chain's CDR3 is CASSLAGQGNTGELFF. DNA of the CDR3: TGCGCCAGCAGCTTGGCAGGACAGGGGAACACCGGGGAGCTGTTTTTT.

V usage is TRBV9 and J usage is TRBJ2-2; weak D call: TRBD1 (6 bases). This CDR3 has 14 amino acids. The germline gives CDR1 SGDLS, CDR2 YYNGEE. Trimming removed 4 bases at V and 2 bases at J, with 9 bases between. The CDR3 nucleotides read TGTGCCAGCAGCAGCAGGGGAAACACCGGGGAGCTGTTTTTT. Protein: CASSSRGNTGELFF. Based on the CDR3 plus reference TRBV9 and TRBJ2-2, the full variable domain is DSGVTQTPKHLITATGQRVTLRCSPRSGDLSVYWYQQSLDQGLQFLIQYYNGEERAKGNILERFSAQQFPDLHSELNLSSLELGDSALYFCASSSRGNTGELFFGEGSRLTVL.

The genes are TRBV27 and TRBJ2-3; D is ambiguous. With 1 base removed from V and 8 bases from J, the gap between germline ends came to 4 bases. There are 11 residues in the CDR3. Germline assignment: CDR1 MNHEY and CDR2 SMNVEV (reference sequence). The CDR3 sequence is CASSLWGTQYF. As DNA, the CDR3 is TGTGCCAGCAGTTTATGGGGTACGCAGTATTTT.

The CDR3 DNA reads as TGTGCCAGCAGCTTTTCTAGCGGTACCTACGAGCAGTACTTC. This codes for CASSFSSGTYEQYF. The rearrangement links TRBV7-6 to TRBJ2-7; 7 nucleotides match TRBD2. This CDR3 spans 14 amino acids. Germline V gives CDR1 SGHVS, CDR2 FNYEAQ. Trimming at V came to 3 bases and at J to 2 bases, leaving 4 bases not matched to a gene.

Note on this clone: A single base separates this from a much larger clone, so it may be a read error. This rearrangement joins TRBV25-1 to TRBJ2-7; unclear D gene. Germline loops: CDR1 MGHDK, CDR2 SYGVNS. CDR3 length: 8 amino acids. V lost 6 bases, J lost 13 bases, and 7 bases lay in between. The CDR3, as DNA: TGTGCCAGCAGAGACGGATACTTC. As protein: CASRDGYF.